These 18 T cell receptor beta chains came from one sample sequenced in a study of blood T cell repertoires in COVID-19 (dated by TCRdb to the early 2020s). The library came from the immunoSEQ multiplex PCR assay. Here the immuneACCESS table is served through TCRdb, limited to in-frame sequences with V and J called. Missing clones are a known gap in these copies; in checked studies unresolved V genes cover under half, and the rest lacks a known reason. For this sample there are approximately 250,000 clones; 86% appear just once. The top ten constitute approximately 8.2% of the sample. Source material: peripheral blood. Source of these receptors: a man aged 35 to 55 with active or convalescent COVID-19.

The J gene is TRBJ2-1, the V gene TRBV27; possible D gene TRBD1, 5 bases. The CDR3 runs to 14 residues. CDR1 MNHEY and CDR2 SMNVEV come from the germline V gene (reference sequence). V dropped 6 bases and J dropped 0 bases, with 9 bases sitting between them. This CDR3 is CASSWGSSYNEQFF. DNA of the CDR3: TGTGCCAGCAGCTGGGGCAGCTCCTACAATGAGCAGTTCTTC.

The chain has TRBV29-1 and TRBJ2-1; D possibly corresponds to TRBD2 (5 bases). V lost 1 base, J lost 12 bases, and 10 bases lay in between. The CDR3 runs 11 residues. Germline CDR1 reads SQVTM; CDR2 reads ANQGSEA. The CDR3 loop is CSVEAVGRQFF. The CDR3 nucleotides read TGCAGCGTTGAAGCGGTAGGGAGGCAGTTCTTC.

The chain links TRBV20-1 to TRBJ2-3; no clear D gene. The CDR3 contains 13 residues. Looked up from germline, CDR1 is DFQATT and CDR2 is SNEGSKA (reference sequence). V was cut by 3 bases and J by 0 bases, with 7 bases left in between. Written as DNA, the CDR3 is TGCAGTGCTAGTATAGTGAGCACAGATACGCAGTATTTT. Translation gives CSASIVSTDTQYF.

V and J are TRBV9 and TRBJ2-7, with D maybe TRBD1 (6 bases). Trimming cost V 3 bases and J 3 bases, with 13 bases left between them. Per germline, CDR1 SGDLS and CDR2 YYNGEE. The CDR3 runs to 14 residues. The CDR3 nucleotides read TGTGCCAGCAGCGCCTCGACAGGACACTACGAGCAGTACTTC. Translated, it gives CASSASTGHYEQYF.

This clone was observed many times. This chain uses TRBV5-5 with TRBJ2-7, with TRBD1 matching 7 bases. This CDR3 is 14 amino acids long. V lost 0 bases, J lost 5 bases, and 5 bases stayed unmatched. Germline V gene lookup returns CDR1 SGHKS and CDR2 YYEKEE (reference sequence). CDR3 in amino acids: CASSLGVGGHEQYF. The CDR3 DNA reads TGTGCCAGCAGCTTGGGCGTAGGGGGCCACGAGCAGTACTTC.

V gene TRBV4-1 combines with J gene TRBJ2-7; D gene unclear. Trimming removed 0 bases at V and 0 bases at J, with 12 bases between. CDR3 length: 16 residues. Looked up from germline, CDR1 is MGHRA and CDR2 is YSYEKL. CDR3 nucleotides: TGCGCCAGCAGCCAAGATGCCACTTCTACCTCCTACGAGCAGTACTTC. Amino acids: CASSQDATSTSYEQYF.

The J gene is TRBJ2-2, the V gene TRBV25-1, with TRBD2 as a possible D gene (6 bases). CDR1 and CDR2 (germline): MGHDK, SYGVNS. V lost 7 bases and J lost 2, with 17 bases in between. The CDR3 length is 16 residues. DNA for the CDR3: TGTGCCAGCACCAGGAGGGCAGATGGAAACACCGGGGAGCTGTTTTTT. Residues: CASTRRADGNTGELFF.

This clone appeared a single time. The gene calls are TRBV9 and TRBJ1-4; TRBD1 is a possible D gene (5 bases). V lost 3 bases and J lost 8, with 11 bases in between. Germline-derived CDR1 and CDR2 are SGDLS and YYNGEE. The length of the CDR3 is 13 residues. CDR3 region: CASSAARAEKLFF. DNA for the CDR3: TGTGCCAGCAGCGCAGCCAGGGCGGAAAAACTGTTTTTT.

V gene TRBV5-4 combines with J gene TRBJ2-1; maybe TRBD2 (7 bases). The V gene lost 4 bases and the J gene lost 4 bases, with 15 bases spanning the gap. Germline V gene data show CDR1 as SGHNT and CDR2 as YYREEE (reference sequence). The CDR3 runs to 15 residues. CDR3 loop: CASSPGRTDYNEQFF. The CDR3 DNA follows: TGTGCCAGCAGCCCCGGGAGGACAGATTACAATGAGCAGTTCTTC.

This chain joins TRBV5-1 and TRBJ2-3, with D perhaps TRBD1 (5 bases). The length of the CDR3 is 14 residues. Germline V lookup: CDR1 SGHRS, CDR2 YFSETQ. The V end lost 0 bases, the J end lost 5 bases, and 10 bases lay between the germline ends. For the CDR3, the DNA is TGCGCCAGCAGCTTGGGACAGTTACAAGATACGCAGTATTTT. As protein: CASSLGQLQDTQYF.

This chain connects TRBV10-2 to TRBJ1-1, with TRBD1 identical over 12 bases. CDR3 length equals 15 residues. Germline V lookup: CDR1 WSHSY, CDR2 SAAADI. Germline trimming cut 6 bases from V and 3 bases from J; bases unmatched to any gene: 5. The CDR3 loop is CASRLGTGGHTEAFF. In DNA form, the CDR3 reads TGCGCCAGCAGATTGGGGACAGGGGGCCACACTGAAGCTTTCTTT.

This chain connects TRBV6-1 to TRBJ2-7, with D perhaps TRBD1 (6 bases). Per the germline V gene, CDR1 is MNHNS and CDR2 is SASEGT. CDR3 size: 15 residues. The ends were cut back, 3 bases at V and 4 bases at J, with 16 bases in the middle. The CDR3 DNA follows: TGTGCCAGCAGTGATTGGCAGGGGCTGGAGTACGAGCAGTACTTC. Translated, it gives CASSDWQGLEYEQYF.

This chain connects TRBV30 to TRBJ1-1; no firm D call. The CDR3 totals 12 residues. The V gene lost 3 bases and the J gene lost 2 bases, with 7 bases spanning the gap. Germline CDR1 is GTSNPN and CDR2 is SVGIG (reference sequence). The CDR3 loop reads CAWRESNTEAFF. CDR3 nucleotides: TGTGCCTGGAGGGAGAGTAACACTGAAGCTTTCTTT.

The table lists this clone with a few counts. The gene calls are TRBV28 and TRBJ2-1; maybe TRBD1 (6 bases). V dropped 6 bases and J dropped 8 bases, with 17 bases sitting between them. CDR1 is MDHEN and CDR2 is SYDVKM in the germline V gene. This CDR3 has 14 residues. The CDR3 DNA reads as TGTGCCAGCAGCTCGGACACAGGGACCGATGAGCAGTTCTTC. It codes for CASSSDTGTDEQFF.

J is TRBJ2-1 and V is TRBV7-2; TRBD2 matches 9 bases. Per the germline V gene, CDR1 is SGHTA and CDR2 is FQGNSA. The ends lost 2 bases at V and 8 bases at J; junction bases unmatched: 10. The CDR3 runs 16 residues. CDR3 nucleotide sequence: TGTGCCAGCAGCTTATTTGCTAGCGGGGCCTCCGATGAGCAGTTCTTC. Encoded protein: CASSLFASGASDEQFF.

The V gene is TRBV10-1, the J gene TRBJ2-3, with D perhaps TRBD1 (5 bases). Trimming removed 5 bases from V and 4 bases from J, with 10 bases in between. In germline, CDR1 is WNHNN, CDR2 SYGVQD (reference sequence). The CDR3 has 13 amino acids. The CDR3: CASSKAGPDTQYF. The CDR3 coding sequence is TGCGCCAGCAGTAAAGCAGGGCCAGATACGCAGTATTTT.

The J gene is TRBJ2-2, the V gene TRBV29-1; 8 bases match TRBD1. Unmatched junction bases numbered 11, after V lost 4 bases and J lost 7 bases. The CDR3 totals 15 residues. Germline-derived CDR1 and CDR2 are SQVTM and ANQGSEA. This CDR3 reads CSVADRGQKGGELFF. The CDR3 DNA is TGCAGCGTTGCAGACAGGGGCCAGAAAGGCGGGGAGCTGTTTTTT.

The rearrangement links TRBV6-5 to TRBJ2-3; TRBD2 is a possible D gene (7 bases). CDR3 length: 14 amino acids. Germline CDR1 is MNHEY and CDR2 is SVGAGI. The V end was cut by 8 bases, the J end by 0 bases, with 12 bases between. The CDR3 DNA sequence: TGTGCCAGCGCTCGGGGGGCCAGCACAGATACGCAGTATTTT. It specifies CASARGASTDTQYF.